Sequencing of this TCR beta chain was carried out in a study of blood T cell repertoires in COVID-19. About the research overall: Researchers got acute and convalescent COVID-19 samples from the United States, Italy and Spain. T cells, B-cell-depleted T cells, or PBMCs provided the cDNA or gDNA that served as material.

The data were produced by immunoSEQ multiplex PCR, yet TCRdb's version contains in-frame clones alone and is incomplete. Among 84,000 or so clones listed, roughly four fifths were seen once. Trimming shortened V by 4 bases and J by 6 bases, and 14 bases separated the two germline ends. Germline V gene lookup returns CDR1 SGHRS and CDR2 YFSETQ. This CDR3 spans 13 amino acids. The sequencing sample was made of peripheral blood. The chain uses TRBV5-1 and TRBJ2-7; perhaps TRBD2 as D (6 bases). The clonotype comes from a woman of 80 years or more with acute or convalescent COVID-19. CDR3 amino acids: CASSLGGVGEQYF. For the CDR3, the DNA is TGCGCCAGCAGCCTAGGCGGGGTCGGCGAGCAGTACTTC.